This T cell receptor (beta chain) stems from a study of identical twins. CDR3 size: 14 residues. Trimming removed 7 bases from V and 5 bases from J; junction bases left unmatched: 9. Germline V gives CDR1 KGHDR, CDR2 SFDVKD. MiXCR, run by TCRdb on the 5' RACE reads, gives a single entry per CDR3 protein. The table includes around 340,000 distinct CDR3 sequences, about 12% detected once. The same sample was also used in a study of yellow fever vaccine responses in identical twins.

The sample consisted of CD8+ T cells sorted from blood. The chain couples TRBV24-1 to TRBJ2-5; 7 bases are a match to TRBD1. The receptor comes from a woman aged 18 to 35 in good health. The CDR3, as DNA: TGTGCCACCAGCCCGGACATCAGGGGGGAGACCCAGTACTTC. Translated: CATSPDIRGETQYF.